Given below is one TCR beta chain in context. This sample stems from a study of cytomegalovirus exposure and HLA in healthy donors. Germline values: CDR1 SGDLS, CDR2 YYNGEE. The junction had 2 bases not matched to a gene; V was cut back by 5 bases and J by 2 bases. The CDR3 consists of 14 residues. PCR involved 60 Vbeta and 13 Jbeta primers. This table comes from immunoSEQ multiplex PCR, and its TCRdb copy is limited to in-frame clones, with some not included. This table holds 180,000 or so clones, 76% found once. Sequencing was done on a sample of PBMCs. This TCR derives from a man aged 18 to 29 in good health and CMV-seronegative. J is TRBJ1-2 and V is TRBV9; 11 bases are a match to TRBD1. The CDR3 loop reads CASRGDRGNYGYTF. DNA for the CDR3: TGTGCCAGCAGGGGGGACAGGGGGAACTATGGCTACACCTTC.